The present T cell receptor (beta chain) was sequenced within a study of T cell responses to AZD1222 COVID-19 vaccine. Broader study findings: Baseline testing showed seropositivity in only a handful of AZD1222 recipients.

Libraries were prepared by immunoSEQ multiplex PCR; TCRdb keeps only in-frame clonotypes and omits some of them. This table has 130,000 or so clones, about 89% appearing once. This CDR3 is built from 14 residues. V shed 5 bases, J shed 6 bases, and the junction held 4 bases outside the gene matches. CDR1 is SGHTA and CDR2 is FQGNSA in the germline V gene. In regard to this clone: Its specificity is not known.

This receptor was identified in an adult who received the MenACWY meningococcal vaccine as a control. J is TRBJ1-6 and V is TRBV7-2, with 7 bases aligning to TRBD1. The sequenced sample was peripheral blood, obtained 28 days after the second dose of the MenACWY control vaccine. The CDR3 bases are TGTGCCAGCAGCCAGACAGGGCTTAATTCACCCCTCCACTTT. It codes for CASSQTGLNSPLHF.